This TCR beta chain is from a study of Graves' ophthalmopathy and Graves' hyperthyroidism. Using RNA transcripts, the TCR beta CDR3 regions were amplified. Second-round multiplex PCR followed a first-round RT-PCR using HTBI primers. From the multiplex PCR reads, TCRdb called clonotypes with MiXCR, one entry per CDR3 protein. The sample includes 170,000 or so distinct CDR3 sequences, around two fifths seen only once; the top ten take nearly 9%. Unmatched junction bases numbered 12, after V lost 3 bases and J lost 9 bases. The CDR3 has 15 amino acids. Germline CDR1 and CDR2: SGHTA and FQGNSA. This clonotype has ten or more counts.

The TCR was taken from a man in his thirties or forties with Graves' ophthalmopathy. V gene TRBV7-2 combines with J gene TRBJ1-2; 8 bases map to TRBD1. Sample: peripheral blood. The CDR3 nucleotides read TGTGCCAGCAGCTTGGGGAGGGGGGGACAGGTACGCTACACCTTC. This encodes CASSLGRGGQVRYTF. Looking up the rest from reference TRBV7-2 and TRBJ1-2 gives the full variable domain: GAGVSQSPSNKVTEKGKDVELRCDPISGHTALYWYRQSLGQGLEFLIYFQGNSAPDKSGLPSDRFSAERTGGSVSTLTIQRTQQEDSAVYLCASSLGRGGQVRYTFGSGTRLTVV.